What follows describes a single T cell receptor (beta chain). Its matching antigen is unknown. The data stem from a study of cytomegalovirus exposure and HLA in healthy donors. General study findings and limits: Most of the TCR beta V segments (in an earlier analysis) were productive either about 87% or about 30% of the time. Common viral pathogens seemed, in a later analysis, to connect with several of the most significant clusters.

The CDR3 spans 16 residues. V was pared by 2 bases and J by 4 bases, with 17 bases between. Germline lookup yields CDR1 LNHDA and CDR2 SQIVND (reference sequence). PCR primers comprised 60 Vbeta and 13 Jbeta primers. Libraries were prepared by immunoSEQ multiplex PCR; TCRdb keeps only in-frame clonotypes and omits some of them. This sample contains 200,000 or so clones. The TCR originated in a boy between 10 and 17 years old in good health and CMV-seronegative. J is TRBJ2-5 and V is TRBV19; TRBD2 might be the D (6 bases). The sequencing sample was made of PBMCs. The CDR3 DNA sequence: TGTGCCAGTAGTATAACAAGAACTCGGAGGGGAGAGACCCAGTACTTC. This encodes CASSITRTRRGETQYF.